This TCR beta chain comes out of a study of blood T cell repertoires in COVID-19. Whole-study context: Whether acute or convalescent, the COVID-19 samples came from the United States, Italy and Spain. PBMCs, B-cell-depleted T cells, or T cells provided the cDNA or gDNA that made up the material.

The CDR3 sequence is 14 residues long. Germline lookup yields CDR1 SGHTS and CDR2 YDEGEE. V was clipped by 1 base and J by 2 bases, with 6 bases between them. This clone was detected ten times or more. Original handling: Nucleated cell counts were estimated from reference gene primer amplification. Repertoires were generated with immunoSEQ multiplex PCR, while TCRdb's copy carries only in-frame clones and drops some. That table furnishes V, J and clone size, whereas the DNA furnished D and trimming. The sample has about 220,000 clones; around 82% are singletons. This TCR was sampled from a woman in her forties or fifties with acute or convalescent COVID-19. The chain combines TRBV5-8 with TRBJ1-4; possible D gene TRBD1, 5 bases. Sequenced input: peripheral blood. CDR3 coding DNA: TGTGCCAGCAGCTTGCGGGGGACTAATGAAAAACTGTTTTTT. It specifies CASSLRGTNEKLFF.